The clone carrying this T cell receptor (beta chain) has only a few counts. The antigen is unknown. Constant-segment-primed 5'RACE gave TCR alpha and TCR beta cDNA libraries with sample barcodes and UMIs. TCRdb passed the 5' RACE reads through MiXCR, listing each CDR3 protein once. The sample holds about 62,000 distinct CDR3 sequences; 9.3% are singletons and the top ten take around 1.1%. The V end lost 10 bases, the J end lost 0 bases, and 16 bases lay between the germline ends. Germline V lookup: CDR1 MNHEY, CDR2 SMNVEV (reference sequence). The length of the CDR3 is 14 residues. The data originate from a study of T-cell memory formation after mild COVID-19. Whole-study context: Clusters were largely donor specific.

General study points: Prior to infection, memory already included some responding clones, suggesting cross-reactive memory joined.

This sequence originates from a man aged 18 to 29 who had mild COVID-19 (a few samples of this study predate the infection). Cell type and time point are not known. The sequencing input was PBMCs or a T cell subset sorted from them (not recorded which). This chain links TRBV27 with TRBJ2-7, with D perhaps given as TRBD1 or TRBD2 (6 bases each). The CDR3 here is CATRGDGYSYEQYV. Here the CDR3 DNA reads TGTGCCACGAGGGGGGACGGTTACTCCTACGAGCAGTACGTC.